This TCR beta chain was sequenced for a study of blood T cell repertoires in COVID-19. Only one count was recorded for this clone. Germline V CDR1 and CDR2: LGHDT, YNNKEL (reference sequence). Trimming removed 1 base from V and 3 bases from J, with 6 bases in between. CDR3 length: 13 amino acids. Using immunoSEQ multiplex PCR, the repertoire was profiled, and TCRdb retains in-frame clones only, with some absent. The sample lists approximately 100,000 clones; around four fifths were seen once. The sequence derives from a man aged 60 to 75 with acute or convalescent COVID-19. The sample was peripheral blood. The rearrangement links TRBV3-1 (or the pseudogene TRBV3-2) to TRBJ1-2; D remains ambiguous. CDR3 loop: CASSQVIDYGYTF. The DNA for the CDR3 is TGTGCCAGCAGCCAAGTCATTGACTATGGCTACACCTTC.